This T cell receptor (delta chain) was retrieved from a study of gamma-delta T cells after stem cell transplantation. This CDR3 has 18 residues. V lost 3 bases and J lost 0; bases outside the gene matches: 11. The germline CDR1 and CDR2 sequences are GEAIGNYY and EKD. Remarks on this clone: The amino acid sequence in TCRdb belongs to a much larger clone and departs from this DNA's translation at residue 5, likely a sequencing read error; the sequence shown is translated from the DNA.

TCRdb redid the clone calls on the RT-PCR reads with CATT. The table lists around 3,000 delta-chain clones, roughly 1.8% of them singletons. The TCR originated in a human donor. It is not recorded whose cells these are; they may come from a transplant donor. The specimen sequenced was gamma-delta T cells. The chain carries TRDV2 and TRDJ1; 11 nucleotides agree with TRDD3. CDR3 DNA sequence: TGTGCCTGTGACCGCGTACTGGGGGATAAGGGGGACACCGATAAACTCATCTTT. This sequence encodes CACDRVLGDKGDTDKLIF.